This T cell receptor (beta chain) was sequenced in a study of CD8+ T cells in alopecia areata. At the level of the study: Disease severity was quantified as SALT score of affected scalp area.

Germline V gene data show CDR1 as SQVTM and CDR2 as ANQGSEA. V trimming: 5 bases; J trimming: 5 bases; junction bases outside the gene matches: 9. This CDR3 has 14 residues. RNA was isolated and reverse transcribed to cDNA, the sequencing template. Assay: immunoSEQ multiplex PCR; the TCRdb copy retains only in-frame clones and omits some. The sample consists of more than 200,000 clones, approximately 45% of them appearing once. Treatment: oral pan-JAK inhibitor, 5-10 mg twice daily. Both CD4+ and CD8+ T cells were separated by sorting PBMCs. Sequenced material: CD4+ T cells sorted from blood, taken at approximately week 37, from a patient treated with tofacitinib. The TCR sequence derives from a human donor with alopecia areata. J is TRBJ2-7 and V is TRBV29-1, with 10 bases aligning to TRBD2. Here the CDR3 DNA reads TGCAGCGTTAGGGCTAGCGGGAGACCCCACGAGCAGTACTTC. This sequence encodes CSVRASGRPHEQYF.